The present TCR beta chain was sequenced within a study of shared clonotypes between healthy human individuals. General study results and limits: Shared across four donors were approximately 5% of the naive CD4 clonotypes.

Memory CD4+ cells were the fraction left after CD45RA+ naive selection. On this clone itself: Its antigen is currently unknown.

Sequencing was at deep level. Sequencing was performed with immunoSEQ multiplex PCR; in TCRdb, only in-frame clones are kept and a portion is missing. Among 1.6 million or so clones listed, approximately 98.5% were seen once. This CDR3 is built from 16 residues. Germline V gene data show CDR1 as MDHEN and CDR2 as SYDVKM. Trimming pared 4 bases from V and 2 bases from J, leaving 14 bases between. The sequenced sample was naive CD4+ T cells sorted from blood. Subset denoted: CD45RA+ positively selected. This TCR derives from a man aged 25 to 40 in good health. This chain connects TRBV28 to TRBJ2-2; possible D gene TRBD2, 6 bases. This chain's CDR3 is CASSSLEGLNTGELFF. In DNA, the CDR3 is TGTGCCAGCAGTTCCCTTGAAGGACTAAACACCGGGGAGCTGTTTTTT.